The 32 T cell receptor beta chains reported below all come from one sample, sequenced in a study of CD4 T cells in relation to SARS-CoV-2 and coronaviruses (dated by TCRdb to the early 2020s). Library creation used the immunoSEQ multiplex PCR assay. As stored in TCRdb, this immuneACCESS dataset retains in-frame rearrangements with V and J assigned. A fraction of the clones does not appear; measured against another copy, unresolved V genes explain less than half of the discrepancy, and the remainder lacks a known reason. The sample table holds 15,000 to 20,000 clones, of which 74% were seen once. 20% to 25% of the sample goes to the ten largest clones. The antigens for these receptors are not known. CD4+ T cells from unexposed donors were collected before the COVID-19 pandemic (2011-2018). After around 11 days of culture, CD4+ T cells were isolated with the EasySep CD4+ T cell isolation kit. The material sequenced was CD4+ T cells from PBMCs, cultured in vitro. The receptor set was obtained from a human donor in good health.

V is TRBV2 and J is TRBJ1-2, with 8 bases matching TRBD1. Germline values: CDR1 SNHLY, CDR2 FYNNEI. V shed 6 bases and J 11 bases; nucleotides not matched to a gene: 8. The CDR3 totals 12 residues. CDR3 coding DNA: TGTGCCAGCAGGGCAGACAGGGACAGGTACACCTTC. Amino acid sequence: CASRADRDRYTF.

This clone was counted between two and nine times. The gene calls are TRBV9 and TRBJ1-3; the D is unclear. Germline V lookup: CDR1 SGDLS, CDR2 YYNGEE. V was trimmed by 3 bases and J by 0 bases, leaving 10 bases between them. There are 15 residues in the CDR3. In DNA, the CDR3 is TGTGCCAGCAGCGCCGGCCTCAACTCTGGAAACACCATATATTTT. Amino acids: CASSAGLNSGNTIYF. Using reference TRBV9 and TRBJ1-3 for the parts outside the CDR3, the full variable domain is DSGVTQTPKHLITATGQRVTLRCSPRSGDLSVYWYQQSLDQGLQFLIQYYNGEERAKGNILERFSAQQFPDLHSELNLSSLELGDSALYFCASSAGLNSGNTIYFGEGSWLTVV.

The table lists this clone with a few counts. The V call is TRBV9, the J call TRBJ2-2, with D tentatively TRBD2 (7 bases). CDR3 length equals 16 residues. Germline V lookup: CDR1 SGDLS, CDR2 YYNGEE. Trimming shortened V by 4 bases and J by 5 bases, and 18 bases separated the two germline ends. DNA for the CDR3: TGTGCCAGCAGCCCGCTGGCAGGGGAGGGAACCGGGGAGCTGTTTTTT. Translated, it gives CASSPLAGEGTGELFF.

The V gene is TRBV11-2, the J gene TRBJ2-1; 12 bases line up with TRBD2. Germline V lookup: CDR1 SGHAT, CDR2 FQNNGV. The junction had 8 bases not matched to a gene; V was cut back by 6 bases and J by 5 bases. There are 16 residues in the CDR3. The CDR3 loop reads CASRTSGRKIHNEQFF. The CDR3 nucleotides read TGTGCCAGCAGGACTAGCGGGAGAAAGATCCACAATGAGCAGTTCTTC.

The J gene is TRBJ2-7, the V gene TRBV4-2, with D perhaps TRBD1 or TRBD2 (5 bases each). CDR1 is LGHNA and CDR2 is YNFKEQ in the germline V gene. CDR3 length equals 14 residues. V was pared by 6 bases and J by 6 bases, with 18 bases between. The CDR3 region has the DNA TGTGCCAGCAGACACGGGCGTCGTGGGGGCGAGCAGTACTTC. It is translated as CASRHGRRGGEQYF.

The gene calls are TRBV11-3 and TRBJ2-3; 9 nucleotides agree with TRBD1. CDR1 SGHNT and CDR2 YENEEA come from the germline V gene. Trimming removed 4 bases from V and 3 bases from J; junction bases left unmatched: 5. The CDR3 length is 15 residues. The CDR3 bases are TGTGCCAGCAGCTCCCGGACAGGGGAGACAGATACGCAGTATTTT. It specifies CASSSRTGETDTQYF.

For the CDR3, the DNA is TGTGCCAGCAGTTTGGAGCCGGATACGCAGTATTTT. Amino acids: CASSLEPDTQYF. The gene calls are TRBV12-3 or TRBV12-4 and TRBJ2-3; D is ambiguous. The CDR3 length is 12 residues. The V gene lost 3 bases and the J gene lost 6 bases, with 7 bases spanning the gap.

V is TRBV7-2 and J is TRBJ2-7; D not certain. The CDR3 extends over 13 amino acids. V lost 6 bases and J lost 4, with 13 bases in between. CDR1 is SGHTA, CDR2 FQGNSA, per germline. CDR3 in amino acids: CASSRNGPYEQYF. CDR3 nucleotide sequence: TGTGCCAGCAGTAGAAACGGACCTTACGAGCAGTACTTC.

The chain has TRBV29-1 and TRBJ2-2; TRBD2 is a possible D gene (5 bases). CDR1 and CDR2 (germline): SQVTM, ANQGSEA. Trimming shortened V by 6 bases and J by 5 bases, and 7 bases separated the two germline ends. This CDR3 has 11 residues. CDR3 amino acids: CSVRETGELFF. CDR3 nucleotide sequence: TGCAGCGTAAGGGAGACCGGGGAGCTGTTTTTT.

J is TRBJ2-7 and V is TRBV11-2; D may be TRBD2 (6 bases). The CDR3 is 15 residues long. Trimming left V 5 bases short and J 5 bases short, with 19 bases between. The V gene's germline CDR1 is SGHAT and CDR2 FQNNGV. CDR3 in amino acids: CASSLLKLASNEQYF. The CDR3 DNA sequence: TGTGCCAGCAGCCTCCTAAAACTAGCTTCCAACGAGCAGTACTTC.

The V gene is TRBV7-2, the J gene TRBJ2-2, with TRBD2 matching over 8 bases. Germline V gene sequence: CDR1 SGHTA, CDR2 FQGNSA. The CDR3 loop spans 14 amino acids. V was clipped by 3 bases and J by 6 bases; unmatched bases: 3. CDR3: CASSFRGGSGELFF. The CDR3 coding sequence is TGTGCCAGCAGCTTTCGGGGGGGATCCGGGGAGCTGTTTTTT. Combining the CDR3 with reference TRBV7-2 and TRBJ2-2 gives the whole variable domain GAGVSQSPSNKVTEKGKDVELRCDPISGHTALYWYRQSLGQGLEFLIYFQGNSAPDKSGLPSDRFSAERTGGSVSTLTIQRTQQEDSAVYLCASSFRGGSGELFFGEGSRLTVL.

The chain recombines TRBV4-1 with TRBJ2-5, with D tentatively TRBD2 (7 bases). Per the germline V gene, CDR1 is MGHRA and CDR2 is YSYEKL. The CDR3 runs 16 residues. Trimming took 4 bases from V and 5 from J, leaving 20 bases between them. The CDR3 bases are TGCGCCAGCAGCCCAGAGGGGGGGTCAGAGCGGGAGACCCAGTACTTC. Its translation is CASSPEGGSERETQYF.

This chain connects TRBV5-1 to TRBJ2-7; D gene unclear. Germline V gives CDR1 SGHRS, CDR2 YFSETQ. V lost 3 bases, J lost 1 base, and 11 bases lay in between. The CDR3 is made up of 14 amino acids. This chain's CDR3 is CASSWGRGSYEQYF. Here the CDR3 DNA reads TGCGCCAGCAGCTGGGGTCGTGGGTCCTACGAGCAGTACTTC.

V usage is TRBV7-2 and J usage is TRBJ2-3; 7 positions match TRBD2. J lost 1 base, V lost 1 base, and 5 bases had no gene match. Germline V lookup: CDR1 SGHTA, CDR2 FQGNSA. The CDR3 has 16 amino acids. CDR3 loop: CASSLGGRVGTDTQYF. The DNA for the CDR3 is TGTGCCAGCAGCTTAGGCGGGAGAGTGGGCACAGATACGCAGTATTTT.

CDR3: CASGTGYSGNTIYF. DNA for the CDR3: TGTGCCAGCGGAACCGGGTACTCTGGAAACACCATATATTTT. The V call is TRBV28, the J call TRBJ1-3; no firm D call. Trimming cost V 8 bases and J 0 bases, with 11 bases left between them. Germline V gives CDR1 MDHEN, CDR2 SYDVKM. The CDR3 loop spans 14 amino acids.

The rearrangement uses TRBV10-3 and TRBJ2-3; D unclear. V was clipped by 7 bases and J by 0 bases, with 8 bases between them. CDR3 size: 13 residues. Looked up from germline, CDR1 is ENHRY and CDR2 is SYGVKD. CDR3 residues: CAITQVSTDTQYF. The CDR3 DNA follows: TGTGCCATCACCCAGGTCAGCACAGATACGCAGTATTTT.

The chain has TRBV4-3 and TRBJ2-7, with 11 bases fitting TRBD2. After removal of 0 bases from V and 4 bases from J, the junction contained 5 bases not matched to a gene. This CDR3 region has 16 residues. Germline V gives CDR1 LGHNA, CDR2 YSLEER. CDR3 amino acids: CASSQDVTSGSYEQYF. In DNA, the CDR3 is TGCGCCAGCAGCCAAGATGTCACTAGCGGGAGTTACGAGCAGTACTTC.

The chain employs TRBV5-4 and TRBJ2-7, with TRBD1 matching 7 bases. With V trimmed by 4 bases and J by 7 bases, 14 bases remained unmatched. From germline, CDR1 is SGHNT and CDR2 YYREEE (reference sequence). The CDR3 is 15 amino acids. The CDR3 DNA sequence: TGTGCCAGCAGCCGAACAGGGGCTACAATGAGGGAGCAGTACTTC. Translated, it gives CASSRTGATMREQYF.

The chain links TRBV3-1 (or the pseudogene TRBV3-2) to TRBJ2-7; D gene ambiguous. Trimming took 3 bases from V and 7 from J, leaving 10 bases between them. Per the germline V gene, CDR1 is LGHDT and CDR2 is YNNKEL (reference sequence). The CDR3 sequence is 12 residues long. The CDR3 loop reads CASSHSKREQYF. In nucleotides, the CDR3 is TGTGCCAGCAGCCACTCGAAGAGAGAGCAGTACTTC.

The chain carries TRBV14 and TRBJ2-7; the match to TRBD2 covers 13 bases. The CDR3 is 22 amino acids. Unmatched junction bases numbered 19, after V lost 0 bases and J lost 2 bases. CDR1 and CDR2 from the germline V gene are SGHDN and FVKESK. The CDR3 sequence: CASSQDVDFYKGTSGVPYEQYF. The CDR3 nucleotides read TGTGCCAGCAGCCAAGATGTAGACTTCTACAAGGGGACTAGCGGGGTTCCCTACGAGCAGTACTTC.

J is TRBJ2-7 and V is TRBV2; the match to TRBD1 covers 9 bases. The length of the CDR3 is 18 residues. Germline assignment: CDR1 SNHLY and CDR2 FYNNEI. V trimming: 9 bases; J trimming: 0 bases; junction bases outside the gene matches: 18. This CDR3 reads CASIKTGGSREISYEQYF. The CDR3 DNA reads TGTGCCAGTATAAAGACAGGGGGTTCGCGGGAGATCTCCTACGAGCAGTACTTC.

This CDR3 reads CASSSTIYEQYF. The CDR3 nucleotides read TGTGCCAGCAGTTCAACAATTTACGAGCAGTACTTC. The rearrangement joins TRBV6-5 to TRBJ2-7; D remains ambiguous. The CDR3 is 12 amino acids. Looked up from germline, CDR1 is MNHEY and CDR2 is SVGAGI. V was clipped by 4 bases and J by 4 bases, with 8 bases between them.

V usage is TRBV19 and J usage is TRBJ1-1; D uncertain. Per germline, CDR1 LNHDA and CDR2 SQIVND (reference sequence). CDR3 length: 14 amino acids. Trimming left V 7 bases short and J 3 bases short, with 15 bases between. The CDR3 loop reads CASKARLSDTEAFF. Written as DNA, the CDR3 is TGTGCCAGTAAGGCAAGGTTATCCGACACTGAAGCTTTCTTT.

The CDR3 sequence is CASSIYTGELFF. CDR3 coding DNA: TGTGCCAGTAGTATCTACACCGGGGAGCTGTTTTTT. V and J are TRBV19 and TRBJ2-2; D is unresolved. The CDR3 sequence is 12 residues long. The V gene's germline CDR1 is LNHDA and CDR2 SQIVND (reference sequence). V was shortened by 3 bases and J by 3 bases, with 2 bases between the two germline ends.

The CDR3 DNA follows: TGTGCCAGCACCCCCTGGAGGGATTGGACCGGGGAGCTGTTTTTT. It translates to CASTPWRDWTGELFF. The chain carries TRBV5-5 and TRBJ2-2, with a possible D match to TRBD2 (6 bases). This CDR3 comprises 15 residues. Between the trimmed V and J ends, which lost 6 bases and 5 bases, there was a span of 17 bases. The V gene's germline CDR1 is SGHKS and CDR2 YYEKEE (reference sequence).

The V call is TRBV7-9, the J call TRBJ2-5; 7 bases are a match to TRBD2. The CDR3 extends over 13 amino acids. Germline V lookup: CDR1 SEHNR, CDR2 FQNEAQ (reference sequence). V trimming: 5 bases; J trimming: 5 bases; junction bases outside the gene matches: 5. The DNA of the CDR3 is TGTGCCAGCAGCCACATTAGCGGGGAGACCCAGTACTTC. It is translated as CASSHISGETQYF.

This clone came up once. This chain joins TRBV25-1 and TRBJ1-2; tentative D call: TRBD1 (5 bases). The CDR3 sequence is 13 residues long. The V end lost 5 bases, the J end lost 4 bases, and 11 bases lay between the germline ends. CDR1 MGHDK and CDR2 SYGVNS come from the germline V gene. Here the CDR3 DNA reads TGTGCCAGCAGTCCTCGGGGGACCTATGGCTACACCTTC. It codes for CASSPRGTYGYTF.

The chain links TRBV6-5 to TRBJ2-5; TRBD1 is a possible D gene (5 bases). V lost 0 bases to trimming and J lost 3 bases, with 8 bases between them. Germline loops: CDR1 MNHEY, CDR2 SVGAGI. This CDR3 has 14 amino acids. CDR3: CASSYSSGKETQYF. For the CDR3, the DNA is TGTGCCAGCAGTTACTCGTCAGGGAAAGAGACCCAGTACTTC.

The chain recombines TRBV6-5 with TRBJ2-7; tentatively, D is TRBD1 (5 bases). Germline CDR1 MNHEY, CDR2 SVGAGI. Trimming took off 0 bases at V and 6 bases at J, with 15 bases between the two ends. The CDR3 extends over 15 amino acids. The CDR3 spells CASSYSGVGATEQYF. CDR3 in DNA: TGTGCCAGCAGTTACTCAGGGGTGGGCGCGACCGAGCAGTACTTC.

In its sample, this clone was seen a few times. This chain joins TRBV7-2 and TRBJ1-2, with a possible D match to TRBD1 (5 bases). This CDR3 has 15 residues. Germline lookup yields CDR1 SGHTA and CDR2 FQGNSA. Trimming cost V 2 bases and J 4 bases, with 14 bases left between them. The CDR3 DNA follows: TGTGCCAGCAGCTTAAACCCAGGGCCTAGCTATGGCTACACCTTC. Its translation: CASSLNPGPSYGYTF.

V gene TRBV12-2 combines with J gene TRBJ2-7. TRBV12-2 is a known pseudogene. The CDR3 is 15 amino acids. CDR3 amino acids: CASRMSYHPSYEQYF. The CDR3, as DNA: TGTGCAAGTCGCATGTCTTATCACCCTTCCTACGAGCAGTACTTC.

The rearrangement joins TRBV25-1 to TRBJ1-6, with unresolved D. The CDR3 is made up of 14 amino acids. V shed 6 bases and J shed 5 bases, with 11 bases lying between them. From germline, CDR1 is MGHDK and CDR2 SYGVNS. The CDR3 sequence is CASRPTVNNSPLHF. The CDR3 DNA sequence: TGTGCCAGCAGACCTACAGTAAATAATTCACCCCTCCACTTT.